This TCR beta chain appears in the sequencing data of a study of OX40 agonist ivuxolimab in advanced cancers. The CDR3 has 13 amino acids. V lost 3 bases to trimming and J lost 7 bases, with 10 bases between them. Germline CDR1 reads GTSNPN; CDR2 reads SVGIG (reference sequence). The data were produced by immunoSEQ multiplex PCR, yet TCRdb's version contains in-frame clones alone and is incomplete. The sample holds 85,000 to 100,000 clones, 90% to 95% seen once. The sequence derives from an adult with an advanced solid tumor such as melanoma, head and neck, liver or kidney cancer. The sample here was CD4+ or CD8+ T cells sorted from blood, taken in a trial of the OX40 agonist ivuxolimab. This rearrangement joins TRBV30 to TRBJ1-6; D remains unclear. The CDR3 DNA reads as TGTGCCTGGAGAGGTTCTGGGAATTCACCCCTCCACTTT. Translation gives CAWRGSGNSPLHF.